The rows below give T cell receptor beta chains drawn from one sample of a study of OX40 agonist ivuxolimab in advanced cancers. Produced via immunoSEQ multiplex PCR; TCRdb's table is partial and in-frame only. Among over 45,000 clones listed, about 83% were seen once. The source was CD4+ or CD8+ T cells sorted from blood, collected in a trial of the OX40 agonist ivuxolimab. The receptors shown here come from an adult with an advanced solid tumor such as melanoma, head and neck, liver or kidney cancer. Each CDR3 is given with its conserved first and last residue. D genes are given only for firm matches. Clone size is not always given. Where it is, it says once, few, many or a class for expanded clones.

size: once; V: TRBV5-1; length: 14; J: TRBJ2-6; D: NA; CDR3: CASSLGAWANVLTF; DNA: TGCGCCAGCAGCTTGGGGGCTTGGGCCAACGTCCTGACTTTC
size: NA; V: TRBV18; length: 17; J: TRBJ1-5; D: NA; CDR3: CASSQQGGSHSNQPQHF; DNA: TGTGCCAGCTCACAACAGGGTGGGTCGCATAGCAATCAGCCCCAGCATTTT
size: NA; V: TRBV6-4; length: 14; J: TRBJ1-4; D: NA; CDR3: CASSDSGLRQKLFF; DNA: TGTGCCAGCAGTGACTCCGGACTTCGCCAAAAACTGTTTTTT
size: NA; V: TRBV19; length: 13; J: TRBJ2-5; D: TRBD1; CDR3: CATDDRGGETQYF; DNA: TGTGCCACCGACGACAGGGGAGGCGAGACCCAGTACTTC
size: NA; V: TRBV19; length: 15; J: TRBJ1-2; D: NA; CDR3: CASSMPRRINYGYTF; DNA: TGTGCCAGTAGTATGCCTCGACGGATTAACTATGGCTACACCTTC
size: NA; V: TRBV6-8; length: 14; J: TRBJ1-3; D: NA; CDR3: CASSYLGSGNTIYF; DNA: TGTGCCAGCAGTTACCTCGGCTCTGGAAACACCATATATTTT
size: once; V: TRBV4-1; length: 16; J: TRBJ2-5; D: NA; CDR3: CASSQDEGTRRETQYF; DNA: TGCGCCAGCAGCCAAGATGAAGGGACCCGGAGAGAGACCCAGTACTTC
size: NA; V: TRBV10-2; length: 11; J: TRBJ1-4; D: NA; CDR3: CASRGEEKLFF; DNA: TGCGCCAGCCGGGGCGAGGAAAAACTGTTTTTT
size: NA; V: TRBV6-4; length: 14; J: TRBJ2-1; D: NA; CDR3: CASSDRGLGNEQFF; DNA: TGTGCCAGCAGTGACAGGGGCCTGGGGAATGAGCAGTTCTTC
size: few; V: TRBV7-3; length: 14; J: TRBJ1-1; D: NA; CDR3: CASSLGSGTTEAFF; DNA: TGTGCCAGCAGCTTAGGTAGCGGGACCACTGAAGCTTTCTTT
size: NA; V: TRBV18; length: 14; J: TRBJ2-2; D: NA; CDR3: CASSSGQRTGELFF; DNA: TGTGCCAGCTCATCGGGACAACGGACCGGGGAGCTGTTTTTT
size: once; V: TRBV5-4; length: 14; J: TRBJ2-7; D: NA; CDR3: CASSLSQSSYEQYF; DNA: TGTGCCAGCAGCTTGTCGCAGAGCTCCTACGAGCAGTACTTC
size: NA; V: TRBV2; length: 16; J: TRBJ2-4; D: TRBD2; CDR3: CASRSSAGDAKNIQYF; DNA: TGTGCCAGCAGGTCTTCAGCGGGAGATGCCAAAAACATTCAGTACTTC
size: NA; V: TRBV7-2; length: 14; J: TRBJ2-1; D: NA; CDR3: CASSREGPGGKQFF; DNA: TGTGCCAGCAGCCGAGAAGGGCCAGGGGGGAAGCAGTTCTTC
size: NA; V: TRBV10-1; length: 13; J: TRBJ1-1; D: NA; CDR3: CASSDFGGTEAFF; DNA: TGCGCCAGCAGTGATTTTGGGGGCACTGAAGCTTTCTTT
size: NA; V: TRBV5-6; length: 16; J: TRBJ2-1; D: TRBD2; CDR3: CASSAALTSVVNEQFF; DNA: TGTGCCAGCAGCGCCGCCCTCACTAGCGTGGTCAATGAGCAGTTCTTC
size: NA; V: TRBV9; length: 14; J: TRBJ2-3; D: NA; CDR3: CASSVAPGQDTQYF; DNA: TGTGCCAGCAGCGTAGCTCCAGGTCAAGATACGCAGTATTTT
size: NA; V: TRBV18; length: 16; J: TRBJ2-1; D: TRBD1; CDR3: CASSPRTGWSYNEQFF; DNA: TGTGCCAGCTCACCTCGGACAGGGTGGTCCTACAATGAGCAGTTCTTC
size: NA; V: TRBV5-1; length: 15; J: TRBJ1-3; D: NA; CDR3: CASSPTAYSGNTIYF; DNA: TGCGCCAGCAGCCCGACGGCTTACTCTGGAAACACCATATATTTT
size: NA; V: TRBV21-1; length: 14; J: TRBJ1-1; D: NA; CDR3: CASSNGARTTEAFF; DNA: TGTGCCAGCAGCAATGGGGCGCGGACCACTGAAGCTTTCTTT
size: NA; V: TRBV11-2; length: 16; J: TRBJ2-5; D: TRBD2; CDR3: CASSLLAGGGQETQYF; DNA: TGTGCCAGCAGCCTGTTAGCGGGAGGGGGTCAAGAGACCCAGTACTTC
size: NA; V: TRBV19; length: 14; J: TRBJ2-1; D: TRBD1; CDR3: CASSIGTGGNEQFF; DNA: TGTGCCAGTAGTATCGGGACAGGGGGCAATGAGCAGTTCTTC
size: NA; V: TRBV28; length: 12; J: TRBJ1-6; D: NA; CDR3: CASSLFRSPLHF; DNA: TGTGCCAGCAGTTTATTTCGTTCACCCCTCCACTTT
size: once; V: TRBV7-6; length: 14; J: TRBJ2-1; D: NA; CDR3: CASSQIQSYNEQFF; DNA: TGTGCCAGCAGCCAAATACAGTCTTACAATGAGCAGTTCTTC
size: NA; V: TRBV13; length: 17; J: TRBJ2-3; D: TRBD2; CDR3: CASRPSGLAGGSDTQYF; DNA: TGTGCCAGCAGGCCATCGGGACTAGCGGGAGGGAGTGATACGCAGTATTTT
size: NA; V: TRBV28; length: 16; J: TRBJ2-5; D: NA; CDR3: CASSYFLGPEGETQYF; DNA: TGTGCCAGCAGTTATTTTTTAGGGCCCGAAGGGGAGACCCAGTACTTC
size: NA; V: TRBV5-8; length: 16; J: TRBJ1-4; D: TRBD1; CDR3: CASSFDHRGRNEKLFF; DNA: TGTGCCAGCAGCTTCGATCACAGGGGGCGTAATGAAAAACTGTTTTTT
size: NA; V: TRBV7-6; length: 16; J: TRBJ1-4; D: NA; CDR3: CASSSDASIINEKLFF; DNA: TGTGCCAGCAGCTCGGACGCGTCAATTATCAACGAAAAACTGTTTTTT
size: NA; V: TRBV6-1; length: 15; J: TRBJ2-1; D: NA; CDR3: CASSSQGPSYNEQFF; DNA: TGTGCCAGCAGTTCCCAGGGTCCCTCCTACAATGAGCAGTTCTTC
size: NA; V: TRBV27; length: 14; J: TRBJ2-3; D: NA; CDR3: CASSLKPVGDTQYF; DNA: TGTGCCAGCAGTTTAAAGCCAGTGGGAGATACGCAGTATTTT
size: NA; V: TRBV7-6; length: 16; J: TRBJ2-7; D: TRBD2; CDR3: CASSPTGASGRDEQYF; DNA: TGTGCCAGCAGCCCAACTGGGGCTAGCGGGAGAGACGAGCAGTACTTC
size: NA; V: TRBV5-1; length: 16; J: TRBJ1-3; D: NA; CDR3: CASSLGGTSSGNTIYF; DNA: TGCGCCAGCAGCTTGGGTGGGACCAGCTCTGGAAACACCATATATTTT
size: NA; V: TRBV4-2; length: 16; J: TRBJ2-1; D: TRBD2; CDR3: CASSQERGLAYNEQFF; DNA: TGTGCCAGCAGCCAAGAACGGGGACTAGCCTACAATGAGCAGTTCTTC
size: NA; V: TRBV11-2; length: 16; J: TRBJ2-5; D: TRBD1; CDR3: CASSFSPRQGKETQYF; DNA: TGTGCCAGCAGCTTCAGCCCAAGACAGGGGAAAGAGACCCAGTACTTC
size: NA; V: TRBV11-3; length: 12; J: TRBJ2-1; D: NA; CDR3: CASSLDGARRFF; DNA: TGTGCCAGCAGCTTAGATGGGGCGAGGCGATTCTTC
size: NA; V: TRBV19; length: 15; J: TRBJ1-5; D: NA; CDR3: CASKAGGGYYQPQHF; DNA: TGTGCCAGCAAAGCCGGAGGAGGGTACTATCAGCCCCAGCATTTT
size: NA; V: TRBV30; length: 13; J: TRBJ1-1; D: NA; CDR3: CAWSVHMNTEAFF; DNA: TGTGCCTGGAGTGTACATATGAACACTGAAGCTTTCTTT
size: NA; V: TRBV12-5; length: 15; J: TRBJ2-1; D: TRBD1; CDR3: CASGLRQGLYNEQFF; DNA: TGTGCTAGTGGTTTACGACAGGGTCTCTACAATGAGCAGTTCTTC
size: once; V: TRBV27; length: 13; J: TRBJ2-7; D: NA; CDR3: CASTSQGRNEQYF; DNA: TGTGCCAGCACGAGCCAGGGGAGAAACGAGCAGTACTTC
size: NA; V: TRBV29-1; length: 15; J: TRBJ1-4; D: TRBD1; CDR3: CSVELQQGVGEKLFF; DNA: TGCAGCGTTGAACTGCAACAGGGGGTAGGGGAAAAACTGTTTTTT
size: NA; V: TRBV7-2; length: 13; J: TRBJ2-1; D: NA; CDR3: CASSINSYNEQFF; DNA: TGTGCCAGCAGCATCAACAGTTACAATGAGCAGTTCTTC
size: NA; V: TRBV19; length: 12; J: TRBJ2-1; D: NA; CDR3: CASSRRNYEQFF; DNA: TGTGCCAGTAGTAGAAGAAACTACGAGCAGTTCTTC
size: NA; V: TRBV5-1; length: 15; J: TRBJ1-1; D: TRBD1; CDR3: CATKVGTGGYAEAFF; DNA: TGCGCCACCAAAGTGGGGACAGGGGGCTACGCTGAAGCTTTCTTT
size: NA; V: TRBV10-3; length: 13; J: TRBJ2-5; D: NA; CDR3: CAISAQGGETQYF; DNA: TGTGCCATCAGTGCCCAAGGGGGAGAGACCCAGTACTTC